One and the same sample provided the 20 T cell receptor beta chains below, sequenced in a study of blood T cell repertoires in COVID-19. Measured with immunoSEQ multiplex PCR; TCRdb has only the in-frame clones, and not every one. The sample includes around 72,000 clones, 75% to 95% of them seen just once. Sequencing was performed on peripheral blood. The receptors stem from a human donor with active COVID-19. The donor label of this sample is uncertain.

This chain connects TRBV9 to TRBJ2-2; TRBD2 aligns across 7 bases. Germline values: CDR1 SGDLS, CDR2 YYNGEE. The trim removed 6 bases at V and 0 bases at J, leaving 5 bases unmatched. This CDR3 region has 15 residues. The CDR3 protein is CASTWGGTNTGELFF. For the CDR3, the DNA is TGTGCCAGCACCTGGGGGGGGACGAACACCGGGGAGCTGTTTTTT. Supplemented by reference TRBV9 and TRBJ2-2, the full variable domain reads DSGVTQTPKHLITATGQRVTLRCSPRSGDLSVYWYQQSLDQGLQFLIQYYNGEERAKGNILERFSAQQFPDLHSELNLSSLELGDSALYFCASTWGGTNTGELFFGEGSRLTVL.

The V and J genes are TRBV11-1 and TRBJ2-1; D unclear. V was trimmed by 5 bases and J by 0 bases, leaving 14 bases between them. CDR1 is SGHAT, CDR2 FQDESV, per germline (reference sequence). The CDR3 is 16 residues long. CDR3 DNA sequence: TGTGCCAGCAGCCCCCCTAAAACGAGCTCCTACAATGAGCAGTTCTTC. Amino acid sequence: CASSPPKTSSYNEQFF.

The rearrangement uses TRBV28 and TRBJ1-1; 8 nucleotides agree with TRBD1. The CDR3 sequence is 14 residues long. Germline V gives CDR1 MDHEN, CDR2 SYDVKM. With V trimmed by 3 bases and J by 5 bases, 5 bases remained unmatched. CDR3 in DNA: TGTGCCAGCAGTTTGGACAGGGCGGGGACTGAAGCTTTCTTT. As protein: CASSLDRAGTEAFF.

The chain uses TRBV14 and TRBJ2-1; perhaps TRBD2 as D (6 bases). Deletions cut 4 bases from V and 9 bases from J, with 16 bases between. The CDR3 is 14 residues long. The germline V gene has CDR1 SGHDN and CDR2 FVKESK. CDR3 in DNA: TGTGCCAGCAGCCCCCGGACTATTTCCGTTGAGCAGTTCTTC. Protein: CASSPRTISVEQFF.

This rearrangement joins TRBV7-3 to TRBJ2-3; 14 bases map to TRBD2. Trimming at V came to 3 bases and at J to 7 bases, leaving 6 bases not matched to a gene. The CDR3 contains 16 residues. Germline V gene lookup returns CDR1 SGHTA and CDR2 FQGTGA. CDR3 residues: CASSFGTSGRGYTQYF. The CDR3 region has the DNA TGTGCCAGCAGCTTCGGGACTAGCGGGAGAGGTTATACGCAGTATTTT.

In DNA, the CDR3 is TGTGCCAGCAGCTCCTCACTTTCTGGGGCCAACGTCCTGACTTTC. Translation gives CASSSSLSGANVLTF. The chain joins TRBV7-6 to TRBJ2-6; D not resolved. Per the germline V gene, CDR1 is SGHVS and CDR2 is FNYEAQ. V was cut by 4 bases and J by 1 base, with 8 bases left in between. This CDR3 is built from 15 residues.

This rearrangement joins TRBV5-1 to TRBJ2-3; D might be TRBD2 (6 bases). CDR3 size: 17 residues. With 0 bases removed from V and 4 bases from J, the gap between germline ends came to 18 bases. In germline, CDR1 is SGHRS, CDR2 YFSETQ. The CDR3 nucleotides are TGCGCCAGCAGCTTGGGGGTTGTGTCTAGCGCCCCAGATACGCAGTATTTT. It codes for CASSLGVVSSAPDTQYF.

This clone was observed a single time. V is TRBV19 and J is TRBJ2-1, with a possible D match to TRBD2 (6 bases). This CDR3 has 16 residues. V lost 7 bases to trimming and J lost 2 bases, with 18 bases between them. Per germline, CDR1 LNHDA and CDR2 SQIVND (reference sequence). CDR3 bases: TGTGCCAGTAAGGAAGTAGGAGGGGCGACCTACAATGAGCAGTTCTTC. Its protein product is CASKEVGGATYNEQFF.

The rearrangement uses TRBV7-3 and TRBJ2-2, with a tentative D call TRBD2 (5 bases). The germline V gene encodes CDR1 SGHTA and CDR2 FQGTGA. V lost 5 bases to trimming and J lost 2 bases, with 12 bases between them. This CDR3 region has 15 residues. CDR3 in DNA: TGTGCCAGCAGCCCCCAACTAGAAAACACCGGGGAGCTGTTTTTT. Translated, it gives CASSPQLENTGELFF.

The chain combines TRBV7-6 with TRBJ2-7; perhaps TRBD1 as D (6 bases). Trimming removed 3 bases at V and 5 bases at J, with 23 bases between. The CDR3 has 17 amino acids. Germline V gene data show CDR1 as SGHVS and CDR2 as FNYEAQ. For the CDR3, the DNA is TGTGCCAGCAGCTTTCCCCTCCACAGGGCAATTGGTGACGAGCAGTACTTC. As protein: CASSFPLHRAIGDEQYF.

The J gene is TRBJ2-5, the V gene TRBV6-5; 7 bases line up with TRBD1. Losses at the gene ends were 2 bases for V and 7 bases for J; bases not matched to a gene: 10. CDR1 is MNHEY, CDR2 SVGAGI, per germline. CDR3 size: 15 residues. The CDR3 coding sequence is TGTGCCAGCAGTTACGGGCAGGGGGTGAGCGGGACCCAGTACTTC. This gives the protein CASSYGQGVSGTQYF.

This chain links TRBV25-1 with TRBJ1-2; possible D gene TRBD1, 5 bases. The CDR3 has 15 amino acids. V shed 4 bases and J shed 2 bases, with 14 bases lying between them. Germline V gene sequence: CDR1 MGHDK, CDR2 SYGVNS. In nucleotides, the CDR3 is TGTGCCAGCAGTGCCGGGGGAACGGTCAACTATGGCTACACCTTC. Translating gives CASSAGGTVNYGYTF.

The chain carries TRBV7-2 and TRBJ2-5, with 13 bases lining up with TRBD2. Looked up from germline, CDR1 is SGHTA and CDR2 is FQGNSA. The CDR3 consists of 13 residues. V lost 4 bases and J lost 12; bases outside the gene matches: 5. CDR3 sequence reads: CASSSTSGRAEYF. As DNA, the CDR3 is TGTGCCAGCAGCTCCACTAGCGGGAGGGCCGAGTACTTC.

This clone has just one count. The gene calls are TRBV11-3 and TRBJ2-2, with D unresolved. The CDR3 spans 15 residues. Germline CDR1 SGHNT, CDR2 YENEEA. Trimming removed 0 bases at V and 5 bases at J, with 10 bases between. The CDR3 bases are TGTGCCAGCAGCTTAGAGTCTGGAGTAACCGGGGAGCTGTTTTTT. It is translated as CASSLESGVTGELFF.

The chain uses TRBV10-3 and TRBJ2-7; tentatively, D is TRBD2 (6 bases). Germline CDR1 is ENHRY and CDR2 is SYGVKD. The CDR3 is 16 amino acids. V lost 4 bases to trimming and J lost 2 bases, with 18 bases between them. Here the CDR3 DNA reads TGTGCCATCAGTGTCCGGGAGCGGGTACCTACCTACGAGCAGTACTTC. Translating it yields CAISVRERVPTYEQYF.

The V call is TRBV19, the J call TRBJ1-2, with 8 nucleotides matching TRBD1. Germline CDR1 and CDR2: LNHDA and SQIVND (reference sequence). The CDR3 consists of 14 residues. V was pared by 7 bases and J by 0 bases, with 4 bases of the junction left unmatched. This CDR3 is CASTPDRANYGYTF. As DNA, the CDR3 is TGTGCCAGTACCCCGGACAGGGCTAACTATGGCTACACCTTC.

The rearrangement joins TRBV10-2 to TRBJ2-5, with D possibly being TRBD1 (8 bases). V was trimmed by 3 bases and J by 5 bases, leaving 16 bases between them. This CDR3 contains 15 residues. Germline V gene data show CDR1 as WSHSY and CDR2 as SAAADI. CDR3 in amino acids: CASSERDRGGETQYF. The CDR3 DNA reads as TGCGCCAGCAGTGAAAGAGACAGGGGAGGGGAGACCCAGTACTTC.

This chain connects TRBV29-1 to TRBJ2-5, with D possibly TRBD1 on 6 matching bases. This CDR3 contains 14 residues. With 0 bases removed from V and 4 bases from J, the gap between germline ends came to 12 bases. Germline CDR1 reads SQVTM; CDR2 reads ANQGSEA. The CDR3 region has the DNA TGCAGCGTTGAAGAAGTGGGGGCACGAGAGACCCAGTACTTC. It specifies CSVEEVGARETQYF. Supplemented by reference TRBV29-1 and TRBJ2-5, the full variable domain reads SAVISQKPSRDICQRGTSLTIQCQVDSQVTMMFWYRQQPGQSLTLIATANQGSEATYESGFVIDKFPISRPNLTFSTLTVSNMSPEDSSIYLCSVEEVGARETQYFGPGTRLLVL.

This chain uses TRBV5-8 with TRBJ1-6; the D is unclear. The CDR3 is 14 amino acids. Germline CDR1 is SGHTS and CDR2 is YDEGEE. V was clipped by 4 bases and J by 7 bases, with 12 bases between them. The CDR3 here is CASSRVGVNSPLHF. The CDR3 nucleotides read TGTGCCAGCAGCCGGGTGGGAGTCAATTCACCCCTCCACTTT.

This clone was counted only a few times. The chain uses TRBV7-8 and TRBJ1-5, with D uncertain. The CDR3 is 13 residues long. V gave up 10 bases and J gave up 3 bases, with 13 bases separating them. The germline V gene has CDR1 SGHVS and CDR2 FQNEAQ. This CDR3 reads CAISGGPNQPQHF. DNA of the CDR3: TGTGCCATTAGTGGAGGGCCCAATCAGCCCCAGCATTTT.